This T cell receptor (beta chain) was obtained from a study of T cells after yellow fever vaccination. About the study: Fractions low in cell number were prepared with SMART-Seq v4 Ultra Low Input. General study results and limits: Clonotypes appearing in both CD4 and CD8 compartments existed, and their share was small.

The CDR3 sequence is 15 residues long. Trimming cost V 5 bases and J 6 bases; bases outside gene matches: 9. From germline, CDR1 is SGHTA and CDR2 FQGNSA. Template switching by 5'RACE produced TCR cDNA, adding a universal primer site and UMIs. TCRdb re-derived calls from the 5' RACE reads in MiXCR, one entry per CDR3 protein. Of more than 300,000 distinct CDR3 sequences in the sample, around 7.3% were seen once. This clonotype showed up just a few times. Its matching antigen is unknown. The TCR sequence derives from a young man who received the YFV17D yellow fever vaccine. The chain uses TRBV7-2 and TRBJ1-3, with TRBD1 matching 8 bases. Sequenced here: PBMCs, sampled about 49 days after the first yellow fever vaccination. CDR3 region: CASSTRQGSLNTIYF. CDR3 DNA: TGTGCCAGCAGCACCAGACAGGGGTCTTTAAACACCATATATTTT.